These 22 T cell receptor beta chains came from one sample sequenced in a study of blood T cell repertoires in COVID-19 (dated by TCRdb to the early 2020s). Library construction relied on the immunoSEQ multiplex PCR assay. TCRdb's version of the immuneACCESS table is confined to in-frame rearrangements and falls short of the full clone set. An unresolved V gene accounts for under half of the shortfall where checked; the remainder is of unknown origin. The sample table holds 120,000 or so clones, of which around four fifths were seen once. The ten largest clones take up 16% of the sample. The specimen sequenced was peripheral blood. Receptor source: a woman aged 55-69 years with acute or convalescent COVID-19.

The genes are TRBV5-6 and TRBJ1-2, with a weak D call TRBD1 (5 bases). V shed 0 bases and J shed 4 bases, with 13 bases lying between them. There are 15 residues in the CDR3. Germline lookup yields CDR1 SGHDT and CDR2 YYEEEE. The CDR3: CASSLEAGWGYGYTF. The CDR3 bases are TGTGCCAGCAGCTTGGAGGCAGGGTGGGGCTATGGCTACACCTTC.

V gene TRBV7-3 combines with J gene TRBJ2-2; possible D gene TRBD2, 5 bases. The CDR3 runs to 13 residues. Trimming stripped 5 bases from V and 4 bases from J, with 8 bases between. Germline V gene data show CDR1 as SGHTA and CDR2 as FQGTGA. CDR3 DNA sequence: TGTGCCAGCAGCAGTCGGGGCACCGGGGAGCTGTTTTTT. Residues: CASSSRGTGELFF.

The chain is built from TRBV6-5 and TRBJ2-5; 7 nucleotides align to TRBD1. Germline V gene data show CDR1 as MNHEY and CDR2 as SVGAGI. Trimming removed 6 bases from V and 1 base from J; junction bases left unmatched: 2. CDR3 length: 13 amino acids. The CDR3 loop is CASRDRSQETQYF. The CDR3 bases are TGTGCCAGCAGGGACAGGAGCCAAGAGACCCAGTACTTC.

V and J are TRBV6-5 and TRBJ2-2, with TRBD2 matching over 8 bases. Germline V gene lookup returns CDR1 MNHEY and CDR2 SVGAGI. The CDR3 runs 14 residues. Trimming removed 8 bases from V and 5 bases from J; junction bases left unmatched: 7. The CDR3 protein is CASFRGLETGELFF. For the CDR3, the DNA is TGTGCCAGCTTTCGGGGACTAGAAACCGGGGAGCTGTTTTTT.

The CDR3 bases are TGTGCCAGCAGTTTATCAGGGGGCGATTACGAGCAGTACTTC. Its protein is CASSLSGGDYEQYF. The rearrangement joins TRBV28 to TRBJ2-7; 8 bases are a match to TRBD1. The CDR3 spans 14 residues. Germline V lookup: CDR1 MDHEN, CDR2 SYDVKM. Unmatched junction bases numbered 3, after V lost 1 base and J lost 4 bases.

The CDR3: CASSLPLGRGNTGELFF. Written as DNA, the CDR3 is TGCGCCAGCAGCCTTCCTTTGGGGAGGGGTAACACCGGGGAGCTGTTTTTT. The chain couples TRBV4-3 to TRBJ2-2; 7 positions agree with TRBD2. Germline lookup yields CDR1 LGHNA and CDR2 YSLEER. This CDR3 has 17 amino acids. Germline trimming cut 4 bases from V and 2 bases from J; bases unmatched to any gene: 10.

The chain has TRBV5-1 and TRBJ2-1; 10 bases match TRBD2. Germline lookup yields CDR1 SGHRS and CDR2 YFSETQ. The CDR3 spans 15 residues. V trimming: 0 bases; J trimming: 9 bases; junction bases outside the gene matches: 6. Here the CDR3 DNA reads TGCGCCAGCAGCTTGGCCAGCGGGGGGGCCGGTGAGCAGTTCTTC. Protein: CASSLASGGAGEQFF.

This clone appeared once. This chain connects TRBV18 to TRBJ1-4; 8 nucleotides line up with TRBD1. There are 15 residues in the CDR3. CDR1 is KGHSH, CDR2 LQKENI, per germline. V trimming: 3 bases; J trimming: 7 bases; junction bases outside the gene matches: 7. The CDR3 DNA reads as TGTGCCAGCTCACCCGGACAGGGCGGTCGTGAAAAACTGTTTTTT. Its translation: CASSPGQGGREKLFF.

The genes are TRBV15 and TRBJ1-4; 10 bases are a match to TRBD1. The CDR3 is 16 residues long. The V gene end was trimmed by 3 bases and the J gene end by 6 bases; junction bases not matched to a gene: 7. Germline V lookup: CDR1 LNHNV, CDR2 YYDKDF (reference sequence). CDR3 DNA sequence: TGTGCCACCAGCAGGGGTTGGGACAGGGGAGATGAAAAACTGTTTTTT. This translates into CATSRGWDRGDEKLFF.

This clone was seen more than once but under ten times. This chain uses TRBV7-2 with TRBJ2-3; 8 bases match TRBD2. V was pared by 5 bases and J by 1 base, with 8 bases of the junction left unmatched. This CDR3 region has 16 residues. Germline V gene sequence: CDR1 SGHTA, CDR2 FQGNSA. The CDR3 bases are TGTGCCAGCAGCCCGTCAGCGGGGGCCCGCACAGATACGCAGTATTTT. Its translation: CASSPSAGARTDTQYF.

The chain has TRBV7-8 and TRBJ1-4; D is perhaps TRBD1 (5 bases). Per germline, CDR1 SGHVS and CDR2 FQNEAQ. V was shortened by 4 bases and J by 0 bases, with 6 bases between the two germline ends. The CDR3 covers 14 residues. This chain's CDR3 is CASSWTTTNEKLFF. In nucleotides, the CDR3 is TGTGCCAGCAGCTGGACAACAACTAATGAAAAACTGTTTTTT. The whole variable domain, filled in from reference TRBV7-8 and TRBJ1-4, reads GAGVSQSPRYKVAKRGQDVALRCDPISGHVSLFWYQQALGQGPEFLTYFQNEAQLDKSGLPSDRFFAERPEGSVSTLKIQRTQQEDSAVYLCASSWTTTNEKLFFGSGTQLSVL.

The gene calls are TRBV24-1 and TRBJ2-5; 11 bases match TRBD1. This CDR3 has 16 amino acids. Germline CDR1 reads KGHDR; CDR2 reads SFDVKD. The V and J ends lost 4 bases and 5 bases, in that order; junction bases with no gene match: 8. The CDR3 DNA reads TGTGCCACCAGTGAGCCCCGGACAGGGGGCATGGAGACCCAGTACTTC. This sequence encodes CATSEPRTGGMETQYF.

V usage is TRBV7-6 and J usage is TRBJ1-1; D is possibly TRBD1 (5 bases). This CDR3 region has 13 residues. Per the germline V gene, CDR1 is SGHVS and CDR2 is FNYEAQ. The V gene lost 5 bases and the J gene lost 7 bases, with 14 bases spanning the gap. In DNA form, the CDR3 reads TGTGCCAGCAGCCACGGGGGATGGAATGAAGCTTTCTTT. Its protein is CASSHGGWNEAFF. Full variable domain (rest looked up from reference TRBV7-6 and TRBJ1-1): GAGVSQSPRYKVTKRGQDVALRCDPISGHVSLYWYRQALGQGPEFLTYFNYEAQQDKSGLPNDRFSAERPEGSISTLTIQRTEQRDSAMYRCASSHGGWNEAFFGQGTRLTVV.

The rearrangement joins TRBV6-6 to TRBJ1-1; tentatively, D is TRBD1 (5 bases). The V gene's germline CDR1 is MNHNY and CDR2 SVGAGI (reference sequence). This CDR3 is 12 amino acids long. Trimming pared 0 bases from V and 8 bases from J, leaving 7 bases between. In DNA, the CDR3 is TGTGCCAGCAGTTACTCCCAGGGAGAAGCTTTCTTT. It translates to CASSYSQGEAFF.

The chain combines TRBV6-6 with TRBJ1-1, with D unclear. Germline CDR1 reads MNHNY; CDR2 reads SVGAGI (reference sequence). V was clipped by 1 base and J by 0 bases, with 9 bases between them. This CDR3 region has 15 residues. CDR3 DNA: TGTGCCAGCAGTTACTTACAGACACTGAACACTGAAGCTTTCTTT. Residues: CASSYLQTLNTEAFF.

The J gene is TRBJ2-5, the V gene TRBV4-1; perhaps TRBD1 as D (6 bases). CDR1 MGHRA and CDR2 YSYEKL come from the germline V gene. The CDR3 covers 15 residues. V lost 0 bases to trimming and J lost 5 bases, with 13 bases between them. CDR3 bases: TGCGCCAGCAGCCAAGATCCAAGGACAGTTGAGACCCAGTACTTC. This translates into CASSQDPRTVETQYF.

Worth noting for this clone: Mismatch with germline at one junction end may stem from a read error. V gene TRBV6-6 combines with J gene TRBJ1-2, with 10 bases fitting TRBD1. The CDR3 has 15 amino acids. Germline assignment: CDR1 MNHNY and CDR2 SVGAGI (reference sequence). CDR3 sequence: CASSSRDRGNSGYTF. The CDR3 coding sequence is TGTGCCAGCAGTTCCAGGGACAGGGGAAACTCTGGCTACACCTTC.

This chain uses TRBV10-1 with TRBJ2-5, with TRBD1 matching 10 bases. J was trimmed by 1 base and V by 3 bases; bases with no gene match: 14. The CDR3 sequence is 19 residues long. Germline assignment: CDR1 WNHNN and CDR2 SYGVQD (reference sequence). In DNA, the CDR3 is TGCGCCAGCAGTGAATGCGGGGACAGGGGTTATACAACCCAAGAGACCCAGTACTTC. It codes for CASSECGDRGYTTQETQYF.

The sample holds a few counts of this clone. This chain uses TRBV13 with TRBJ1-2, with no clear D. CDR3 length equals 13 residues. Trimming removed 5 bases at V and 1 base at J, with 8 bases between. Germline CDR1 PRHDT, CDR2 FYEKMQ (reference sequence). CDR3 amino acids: CASSRDGNYGYTF. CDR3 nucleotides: TGTGCCAGCAGCCGAGATGGTAACTATGGCTACACCTTC.

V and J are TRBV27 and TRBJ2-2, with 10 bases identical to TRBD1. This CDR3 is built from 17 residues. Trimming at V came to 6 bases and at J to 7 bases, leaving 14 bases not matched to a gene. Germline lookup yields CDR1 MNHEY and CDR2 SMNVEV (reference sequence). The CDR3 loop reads CASRSSRDRGFLGELFF. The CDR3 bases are TGTGCCAGCAGAAGTAGTCGGGACAGGGGATTTCTCGGGGAGCTGTTTTTT.

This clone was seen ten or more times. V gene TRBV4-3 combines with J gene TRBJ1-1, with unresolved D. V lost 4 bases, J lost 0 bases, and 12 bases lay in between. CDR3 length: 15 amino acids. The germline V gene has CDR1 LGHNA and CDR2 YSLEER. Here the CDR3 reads CASSPGFSLNTEAFF. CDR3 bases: TGCGCCAGCAGCCCCGGGTTTTCCTTGAACACTGAAGCTTTCTTT.

This CDR3 is CASGPGSSAGTEAFF. In DNA form, the CDR3 reads TGTGCTAGTGGTCCCGGTAGCAGCGCGGGGACTGAAGCTTTCTTT. The chain is built from TRBV12-5 and TRBJ1-1; the D is unclear. Trimming removed 5 bases at V and 5 bases at J, with 18 bases between. The germline CDR1 and CDR2 sequences are LGHNT and FRNRAP. The CDR3 is 15 amino acids.